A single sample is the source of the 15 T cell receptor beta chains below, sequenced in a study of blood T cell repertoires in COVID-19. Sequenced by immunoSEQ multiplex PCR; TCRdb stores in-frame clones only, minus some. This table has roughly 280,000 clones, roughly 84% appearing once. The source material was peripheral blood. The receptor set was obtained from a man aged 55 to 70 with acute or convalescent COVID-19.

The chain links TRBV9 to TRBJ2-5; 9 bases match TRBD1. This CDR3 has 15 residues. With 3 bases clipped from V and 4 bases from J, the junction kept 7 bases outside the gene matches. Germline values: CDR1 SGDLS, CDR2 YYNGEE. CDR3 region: CASSAGQGARETQYF. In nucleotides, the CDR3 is TGTGCCAGCAGCGCGGGACAGGGCGCGAGAGAGACCCAGTACTTC.

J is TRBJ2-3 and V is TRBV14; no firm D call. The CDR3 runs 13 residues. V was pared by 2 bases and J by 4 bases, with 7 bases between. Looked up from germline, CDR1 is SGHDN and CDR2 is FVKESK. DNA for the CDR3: TGTGCCAGCAGCCAACCAGGTGCAGATACGCAGTATTTT. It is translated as CASSQPGADTQYF.

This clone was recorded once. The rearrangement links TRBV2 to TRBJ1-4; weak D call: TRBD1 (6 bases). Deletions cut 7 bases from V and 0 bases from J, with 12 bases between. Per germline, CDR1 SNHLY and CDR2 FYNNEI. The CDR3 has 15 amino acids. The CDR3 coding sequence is TGTGCCAGCAAATTACAGGGTCCAACTAATGAAAAACTGTTTTTT. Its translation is CASKLQGPTNEKLFF.

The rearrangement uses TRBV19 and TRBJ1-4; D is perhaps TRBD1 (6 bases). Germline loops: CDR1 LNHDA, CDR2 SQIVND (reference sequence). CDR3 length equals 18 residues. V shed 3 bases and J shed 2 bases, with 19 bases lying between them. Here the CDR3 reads CASSISLRGGRTNEKLFF. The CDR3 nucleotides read TGTGCCAGTAGTATTTCCCTACGGGGGGGCAGGACTAATGAAAAACTGTTTTTT.

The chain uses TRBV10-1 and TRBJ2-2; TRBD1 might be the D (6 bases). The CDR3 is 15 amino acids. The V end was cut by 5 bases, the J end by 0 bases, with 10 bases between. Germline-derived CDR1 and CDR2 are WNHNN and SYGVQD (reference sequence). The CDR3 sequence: CASSKGHPNTGELFF. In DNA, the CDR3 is TGCGCCAGCAGTAAGGGACATCCGAACACCGGGGAGCTGTTTTTT.

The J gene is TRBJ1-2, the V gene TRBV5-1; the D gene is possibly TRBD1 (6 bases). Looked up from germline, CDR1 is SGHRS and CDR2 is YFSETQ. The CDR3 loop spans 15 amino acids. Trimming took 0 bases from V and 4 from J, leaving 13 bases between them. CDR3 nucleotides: TGCGCCAGCAGCTTGGCCAGGGGAGGGGCCTATGGCTACACCTTC. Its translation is CASSLARGGAYGYTF.

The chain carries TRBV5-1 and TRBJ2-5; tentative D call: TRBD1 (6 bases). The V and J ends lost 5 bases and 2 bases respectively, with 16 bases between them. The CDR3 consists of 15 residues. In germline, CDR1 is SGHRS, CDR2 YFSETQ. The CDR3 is CASRALGGDQETQYF. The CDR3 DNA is TGCGCCAGCAGGGCCCTAGGGGGAGATCAAGAGACCCAGTACTTC.

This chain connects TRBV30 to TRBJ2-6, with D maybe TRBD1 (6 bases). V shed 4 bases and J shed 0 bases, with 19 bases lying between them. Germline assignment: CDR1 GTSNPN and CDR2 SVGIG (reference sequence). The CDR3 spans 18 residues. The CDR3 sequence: CAWTNRGRGFSGANVLTF. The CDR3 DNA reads TGTGCCTGGACCAATAGGGGCAGGGGCTTCTCTGGGGCCAACGTCCTGACTTTC.

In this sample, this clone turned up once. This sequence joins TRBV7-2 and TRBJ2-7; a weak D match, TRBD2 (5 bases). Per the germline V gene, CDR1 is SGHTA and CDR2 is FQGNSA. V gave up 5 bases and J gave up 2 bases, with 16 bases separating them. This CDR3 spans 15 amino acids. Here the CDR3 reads CASSLQGRETYEQYF. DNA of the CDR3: TGTGCCAGCAGCCTACAAGGCCGGGAAACCTACGAGCAGTACTTC.

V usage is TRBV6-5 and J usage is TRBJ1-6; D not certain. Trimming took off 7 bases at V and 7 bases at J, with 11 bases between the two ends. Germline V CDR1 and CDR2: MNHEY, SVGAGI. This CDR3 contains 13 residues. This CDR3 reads CASKPVMNSPLHF. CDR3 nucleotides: TGTGCCAGCAAACCAGTAATGAATTCACCCCTCCACTTT.

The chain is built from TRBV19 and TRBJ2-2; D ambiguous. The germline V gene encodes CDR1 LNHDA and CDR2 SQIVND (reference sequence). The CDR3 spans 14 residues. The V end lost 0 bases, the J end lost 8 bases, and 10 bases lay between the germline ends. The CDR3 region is CASSIDLRQGELFF. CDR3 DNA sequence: TGTGCCAGTAGTATAGATCTCCGTCAGGGGGAGCTGTTTTTT.

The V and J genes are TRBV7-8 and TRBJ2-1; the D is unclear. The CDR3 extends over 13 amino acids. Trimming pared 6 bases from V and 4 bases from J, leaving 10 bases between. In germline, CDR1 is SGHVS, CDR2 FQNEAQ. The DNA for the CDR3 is TGTGCCAGCAGTTACAGTCAGTACAATGAGCAGTTCTTC. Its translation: CASSYSQYNEQFF.

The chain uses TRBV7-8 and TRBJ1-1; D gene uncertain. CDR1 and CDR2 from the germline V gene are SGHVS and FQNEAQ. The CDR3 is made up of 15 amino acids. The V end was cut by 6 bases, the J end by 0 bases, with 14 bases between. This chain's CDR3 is CASSPRGGLNTEAFF. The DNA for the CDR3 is TGTGCCAGCAGTCCAAGAGGAGGGCTGAACACTGAAGCTTTCTTT.

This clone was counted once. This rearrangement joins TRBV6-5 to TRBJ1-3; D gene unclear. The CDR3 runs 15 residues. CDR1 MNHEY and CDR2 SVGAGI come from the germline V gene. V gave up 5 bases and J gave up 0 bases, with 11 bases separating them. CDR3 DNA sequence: TGTGCCAGCAGTCCAGATGACACCTCTGGAAACACCATATATTTT. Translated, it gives CASSPDDTSGNTIYF.

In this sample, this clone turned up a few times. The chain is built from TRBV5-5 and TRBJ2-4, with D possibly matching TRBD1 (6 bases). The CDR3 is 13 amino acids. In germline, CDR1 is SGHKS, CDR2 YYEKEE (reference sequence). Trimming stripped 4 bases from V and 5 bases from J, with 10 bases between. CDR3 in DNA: TGTGCCAGCAGCACCTGGACAGAAAACATTCAGTACTTC. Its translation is CASSTWTENIQYF.